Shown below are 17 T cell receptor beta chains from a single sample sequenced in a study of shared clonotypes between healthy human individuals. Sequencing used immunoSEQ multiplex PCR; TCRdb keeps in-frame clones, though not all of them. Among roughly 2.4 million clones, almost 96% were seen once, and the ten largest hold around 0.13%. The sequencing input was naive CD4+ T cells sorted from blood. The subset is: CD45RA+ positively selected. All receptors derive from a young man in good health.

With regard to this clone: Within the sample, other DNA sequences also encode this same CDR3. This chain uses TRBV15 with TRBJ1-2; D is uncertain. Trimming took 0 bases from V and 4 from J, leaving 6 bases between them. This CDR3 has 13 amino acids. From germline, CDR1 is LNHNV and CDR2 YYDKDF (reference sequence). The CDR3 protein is CATSRDGTYGYTF. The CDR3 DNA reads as TGTGCCACCAGCAGAGACGGCACCTATGGCTACACCTTC.

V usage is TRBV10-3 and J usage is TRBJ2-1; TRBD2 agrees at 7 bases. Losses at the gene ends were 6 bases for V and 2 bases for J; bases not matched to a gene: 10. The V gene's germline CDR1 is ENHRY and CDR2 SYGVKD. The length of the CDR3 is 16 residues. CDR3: CAISGSSGVAYNEQFF. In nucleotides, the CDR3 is TGTGCCATCAGCGGGTCTAGCGGAGTAGCCTACAATGAGCAGTTCTTC.

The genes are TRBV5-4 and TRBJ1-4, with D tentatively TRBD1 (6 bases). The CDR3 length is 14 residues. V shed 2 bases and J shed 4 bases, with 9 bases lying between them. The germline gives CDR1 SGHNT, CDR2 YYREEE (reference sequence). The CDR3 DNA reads TGTGCCAGCAGCTTAGGACAGCTTAATGAAAAACTGTTTTTT. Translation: CASSLGQLNEKLFF.

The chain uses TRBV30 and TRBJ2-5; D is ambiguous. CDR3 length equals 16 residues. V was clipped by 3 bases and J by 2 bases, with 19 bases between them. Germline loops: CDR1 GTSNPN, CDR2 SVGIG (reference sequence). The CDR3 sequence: CAWSQRAEIYQETQYF. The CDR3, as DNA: TGTGCCTGGAGCCAACGGGCAGAGATATATCAAGAGACCCAGTACTTC. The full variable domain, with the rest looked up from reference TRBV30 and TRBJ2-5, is SQTIHQWPATLVQPVGSPLSLECTVEGTSNPNLYWYRQAAGRGLQLLFYSVGIGQISSEVPQNLSASRPQDRQFILSSKKLLLSDSGFYLCAWSQRAEIYQETQYFGPGTRLLVL.

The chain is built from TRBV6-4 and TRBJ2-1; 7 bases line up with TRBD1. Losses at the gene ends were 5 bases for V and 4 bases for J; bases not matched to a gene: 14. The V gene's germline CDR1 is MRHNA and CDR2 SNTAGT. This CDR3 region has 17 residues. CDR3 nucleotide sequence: TGTGCCAGCAGTCCACTGTCCCGACAGGGCGGGTACAATGAGCAGTTCTTC. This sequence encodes CASSPLSRQGGYNEQFF.

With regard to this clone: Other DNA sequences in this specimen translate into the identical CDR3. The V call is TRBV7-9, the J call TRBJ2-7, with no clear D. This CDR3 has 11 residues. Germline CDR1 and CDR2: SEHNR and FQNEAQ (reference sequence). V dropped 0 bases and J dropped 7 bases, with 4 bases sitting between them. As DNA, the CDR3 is TGTGCCAGCAGCTTAGCGTGGGAGCAGTACTTC. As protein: CASSLAWEQYF.

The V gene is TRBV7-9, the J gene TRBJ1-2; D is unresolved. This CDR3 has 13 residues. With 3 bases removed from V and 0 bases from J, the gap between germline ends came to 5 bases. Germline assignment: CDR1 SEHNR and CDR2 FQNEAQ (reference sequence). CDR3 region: CASSLSANYGYTF. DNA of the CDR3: TGTGCCAGCAGCTTGTCAGCTAACTATGGCTACACCTTC.

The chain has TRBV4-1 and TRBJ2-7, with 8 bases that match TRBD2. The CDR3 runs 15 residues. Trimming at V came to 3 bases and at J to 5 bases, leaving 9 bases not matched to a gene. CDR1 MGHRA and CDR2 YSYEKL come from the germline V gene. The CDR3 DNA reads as TGCGCCAGCAGCCACGGAGCGGGAGTGAGCCACGAGCAGTACTTC. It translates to CASSHGAGVSHEQYF.

The DNA for the CDR3 is TGCGCCAGCAGCTTGCCTCGGGGGCTCACAGATACGCAGTATTTT. Translation gives CASSLPRGLTDTQYF. This chain uses TRBV5-1 with TRBJ2-3; D could derive from TRBD1 or TRBD2 (6 bases each). The CDR3 has 15 residues. CDR1 and CDR2 from the germline V gene are SGHRS and YFSETQ. Trimming stripped 1 base from V and 2 bases from J, with 11 bases between.

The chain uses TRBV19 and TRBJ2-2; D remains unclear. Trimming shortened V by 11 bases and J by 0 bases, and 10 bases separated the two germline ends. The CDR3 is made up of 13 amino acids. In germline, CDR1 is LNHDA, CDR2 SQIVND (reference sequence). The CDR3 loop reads CAVGQANTGELFF. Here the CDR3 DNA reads TGTGCCGTCGGGCAGGCGAACACCGGGGAGCTGTTTTTT.

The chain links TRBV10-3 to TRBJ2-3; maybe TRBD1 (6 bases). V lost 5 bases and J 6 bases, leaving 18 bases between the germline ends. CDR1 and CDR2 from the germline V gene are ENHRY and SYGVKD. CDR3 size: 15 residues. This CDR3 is CAISSRDTFGDTQYF. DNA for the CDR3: TGTGCCATCAGTTCCCGGGACACCTTCGGGGATACGCAGTATTTT.

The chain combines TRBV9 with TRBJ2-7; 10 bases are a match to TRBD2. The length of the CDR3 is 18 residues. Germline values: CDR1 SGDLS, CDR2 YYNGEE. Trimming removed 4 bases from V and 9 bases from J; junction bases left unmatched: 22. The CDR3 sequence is CASSPRGGLAERPPGQYF. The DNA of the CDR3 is TGTGCCAGCAGCCCGAGGGGTGGACTAGCGGAGCGCCCGCCTGGGCAGTACTTC.

CDR3 loop: CASSERESWQETQYF. The CDR3 DNA is TGTGCCAGCAGTGAACGGGAGTCTTGGCAAGAGACCCAGTACTTC. The chain joins TRBV6-1 to TRBJ2-5; TRBD2 might be the D (6 bases). The germline gives CDR1 MNHNS, CDR2 SASEGT. V shed 2 bases and J shed 2 bases, with 12 bases lying between them. This CDR3 has 15 residues.

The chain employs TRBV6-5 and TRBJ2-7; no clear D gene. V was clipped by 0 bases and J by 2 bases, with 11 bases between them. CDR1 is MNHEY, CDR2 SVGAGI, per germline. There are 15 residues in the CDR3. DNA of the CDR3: TGTGCCAGCAGTTACTCCCAGGCTGGGCCCTACGAGCAGTACTTC. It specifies CASSYSQAGPYEQYF.

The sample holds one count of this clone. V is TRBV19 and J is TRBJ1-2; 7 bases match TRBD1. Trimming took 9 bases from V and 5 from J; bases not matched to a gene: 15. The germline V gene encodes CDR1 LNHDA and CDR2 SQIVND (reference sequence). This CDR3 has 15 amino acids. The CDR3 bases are TGTGCCAGCTGGGACAGCGGGGCACTTACGTATGGCTACACCTTC. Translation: CASWDSGALTYGYTF.

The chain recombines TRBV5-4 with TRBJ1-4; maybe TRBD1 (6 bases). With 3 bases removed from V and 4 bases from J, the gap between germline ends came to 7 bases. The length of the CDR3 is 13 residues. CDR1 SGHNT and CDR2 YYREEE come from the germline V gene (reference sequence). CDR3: CASSWDNNEKLFF. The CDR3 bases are TGTGCCAGCAGCTGGGACAATAATGAAAAACTGTTTTTT.

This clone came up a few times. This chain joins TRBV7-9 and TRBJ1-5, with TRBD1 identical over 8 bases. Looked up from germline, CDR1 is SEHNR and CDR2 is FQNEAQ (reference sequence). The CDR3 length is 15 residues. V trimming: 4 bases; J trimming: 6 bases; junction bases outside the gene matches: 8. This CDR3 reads CASSYTDREVQPQHF. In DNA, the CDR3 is TGTGCCAGCAGCTATACGGACAGGGAGGTTCAGCCCCAGCATTTT.